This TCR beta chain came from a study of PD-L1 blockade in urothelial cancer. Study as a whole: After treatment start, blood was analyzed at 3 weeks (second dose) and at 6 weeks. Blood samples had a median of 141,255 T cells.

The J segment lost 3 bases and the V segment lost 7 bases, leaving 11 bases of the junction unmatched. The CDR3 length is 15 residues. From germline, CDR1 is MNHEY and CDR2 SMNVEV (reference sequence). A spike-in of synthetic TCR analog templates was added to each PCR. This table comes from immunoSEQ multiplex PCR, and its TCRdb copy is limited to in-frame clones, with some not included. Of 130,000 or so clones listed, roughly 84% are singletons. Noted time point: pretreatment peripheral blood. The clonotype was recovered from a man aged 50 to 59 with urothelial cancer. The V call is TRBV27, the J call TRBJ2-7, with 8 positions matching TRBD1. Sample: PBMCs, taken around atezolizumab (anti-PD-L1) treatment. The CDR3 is CASKFAGQEVYEQYF. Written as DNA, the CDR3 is TGTGCCAGCAAGTTCGCGGGACAGGAGGTCTACGAGCAGTACTTC.